The 3 T cell receptor beta chains presented below share a single source sample, sequenced in a study of cytomegalovirus exposure and HLA in healthy donors. This table comes from immunoSEQ multiplex PCR, and its TCRdb copy is limited to in-frame clones, with some not included. Of around 220,000 clones listed, approximately 86% are singletons. Input material: PBMCs. These receptors were obtained from a woman under 30 in good health and CMV-seronegative.

J is TRBJ2-7 and V is TRBV4-1; possible D gene TRBD2, 6 bases. Germline V CDR1 and CDR2: MGHRA, YSYEKL. This CDR3 spans 14 amino acids. With 1 base removed from V and 1 base from J, the gap between germline ends came to 8 bases. DNA for the CDR3: TGCGCCAGCAGCCAAGGGGGGGAATCCTACGAGCAGTACTTC. Translating gives CASSQGGESYEQYF.

The genes are TRBV27 and TRBJ2-1; D is perhaps TRBD2 (6 bases). The CDR3 covers 13 residues. Germline loops: CDR1 MNHEY, CDR2 SMNVEV (reference sequence). Between the trimmed V and J ends, which lost 7 bases and 9 bases, there was a span of 16 bases. CDR3 loop: CASTTGLGGEQFF. The CDR3 DNA follows: TGTGCCAGCACAACCGGACTCGGGGGTGAGCAGTTCTTC.

The rearrangement joins TRBV5-4 to TRBJ2-3, with TRBD2 identical over 8 bases. This CDR3 is built from 16 residues. The trim removed 4 bases at V and 6 bases at J, leaving 13 bases unmatched. CDR1 and CDR2 from the germline V gene are SGHNT and YYREEE (reference sequence). The CDR3, as DNA: TGTGCCAGCAGCCCGGGGGGGCCGGGTGCCCTCGATACGCAGTATTTT. This gives the protein CASSPGGPGALDTQYF.